Presented here are 9 T cell receptor beta chains from one specimen sequenced in a study of T cells in Graves' hyperthyroidism and ophthalmopathy. Researchers amplified the TCR beta CDR3 regions from RNA transcripts. The HTBI primer set drove a first-round RT-PCR of the TCR CDR3. TCRdb independently ran MiXCR on the multiplex PCR reads; one entry per CDR3 protein. Seen here are approximately 400,000 distinct CDR3 sequences, approximately 25% observed once, and the top ten hold about 73%. The material sequenced was blood. All receptors derive from a man aged 50 to 59 with Graves' hyperthyroidism.

The chain uses TRBV5-1 and TRBJ1-2; D is unclear. The CDR3 covers 14 residues. Trimming took off 0 bases at V and 4 bases at J, with 10 bases between the two ends. From germline, CDR1 is SGHRS and CDR2 YFSETQ. The CDR3 DNA is TGCGCCAGCAGCTTGGGAAGGGTAGGCTATGGCTACACCTTC. Translation: CASSLGRVGYGYTF.

This chain connects TRBV24-1 to TRBJ2-1; TRBD1 matches 10 bases. This CDR3 has 14 amino acids. Unmatched junction bases numbered 7, after V lost 7 bases and J lost 8 bases. Looked up from germline, CDR1 is KGHDR and CDR2 is SFDVKD. The CDR3 loop reads CATSETGGGDEQFF. Written as DNA, the CDR3 is TGTGCCACCAGCGAGACAGGGGGCGGCGATGAGCAGTTCTTC.

The sample holds a few counts of this clonotype. This chain joins TRBV20-1 and TRBJ2-5, with D possibly being TRBD1 (6 bases). From germline, CDR1 is DFQATT and CDR2 SNEGSKA (reference sequence). This CDR3 is built from 12 residues. Trimming took off 3 bases at V and 4 bases at J, with 9 bases between the two ends. The CDR3 DNA reads as TGCAGTGCTAGGGGGGCCACAGAGACCCAGTACTTC. Amino acid sequence: CSARGATETQYF.

The rearrangement links TRBV3-1 to TRBJ1-4, with unresolved D. CDR1 and CDR2 from the germline V gene are LGHDT and YNNKEL (reference sequence). Trimming took off 5 bases at V and 5 bases at J, with 15 bases between the two ends. The CDR3 extends over 15 amino acids. The CDR3 sequence is CASSSTSSVNEKLFF. The CDR3 DNA is TGTGCCAGCAGCTCCACTTCGTCGGTAAATGAAAAACTGTTTTTT.

This clonotype was seen a few times. The rearrangement joins TRBV5-1 to TRBJ1-6; unclear D gene. Germline lookup yields CDR1 SGHRS and CDR2 YFSETQ. This CDR3 has 15 amino acids. Trimming stripped 0 bases from V and 9 bases from J, with 13 bases between. The chain's CDR3 is CASSLGNTVRSPLHF. As DNA, the CDR3 is TGCGCCAGCAGCTTGGGAAATACGGTTCGTTCACCCCTCCACTTT.

This clonotype has only a few counts. V gene TRBV11-3 combines with J gene TRBJ2-1; D is uncertain. The V gene's germline CDR1 is SGHNT and CDR2 YENEEA. The CDR3 totals 14 residues. V dropped 2 bases and J dropped 7 bases, with 12 bases sitting between them. The chain's CDR3 is CASSLQVKRNEQFF. CDR3 bases: TGTGCCAGCAGCTTACAAGTAAAGCGTAATGAGCAGTTCTTC.

On this clonotype: The junction shows a germline mismatch at one end, possibly a read error. The V gene is TRBV12-3 or TRBV12-4, the J gene TRBJ2-7; 7 nucleotides align to TRBD1. CDR3 length: 14 residues. CDR3 in amino acids: CASSLGDSSYGQYF. The CDR3, as DNA: TGTGCCAGCAGTTTAGGGGACAGCAGCTACGGGCAGTACTTC.

The chain links TRBV13 to TRBJ2-5; D not certain. The length of the CDR3 is 15 residues. V was cut by 0 bases and J by 3 bases, with 11 bases left in between. From germline, CDR1 is PRHDT and CDR2 FYEKMQ (reference sequence). The CDR3 region has the DNA TGTGCCAGCAGCTTAGGCCTCAACAGAGAAGAGACCCAGTACTTC. Translating it yields CASSLGLNREETQYF.

The chain has TRBV20-1 and TRBJ2-1; possible D gene TRBD2, 6 bases. This CDR3 comprises 15 residues. Germline CDR1 reads DFQATT; CDR2 reads SNEGSKA (reference sequence). The ends were cut back, 3 bases at V and 6 bases at J, with 18 bases in the middle. CDR3 DNA: TGCAGTGCTAGGGACCCCGGGAGTTTTACCAATGAGCAGTTCTTC. Translation gives CSARDPGSFTNEQFF.